Listed here are 21 T cell receptor beta chains from one sample, sequenced in a study of CD8 T cells in Susac syndrome. After extraction with the RNeasy kit, roughly 0.45 to 1 ug of the RNA was reverse transcribed using random hexamers. TCRdb re-called the immunoSEQ multiplex PCR reads with MiXCR, one entry per CDR3 protein. The sample includes about 110,000 distinct CDR3 sequences, approximately 94% of them seen just once. The sample taken for sequencing was CD8+ T cells from PBMCs. Every receptor here comes from a human donor with Susac syndrome.

The gene calls are TRBV20-1 and TRBJ2-5; 9 bases are a match to TRBD2. J was trimmed by 4 bases and V by 0 bases; bases with no gene match: 3. Germline values: CDR1 DFQATT, CDR2 SNEGSKA (reference sequence). This CDR3 contains 14 residues. CDR3 loop: CSARDTSGSETQYF. CDR3 sequence (DNA): TGCAGTGCTAGAGATACTAGCGGGTCAGAGACCCAGTACTTC.

The genes are TRBV7-9 and TRBJ2-7; D unclear. This CDR3 spans 11 amino acids. Germline CDR1 SEHNR, CDR2 FQNEAQ (reference sequence). V was shortened by 5 bases and J by 3 bases, with 5 bases between the two germline ends. CDR3 residues: CASSGNYEQYF. The DNA of the CDR3 is TGTGCCAGCAGCGGAAACTACGAGCAGTACTTC.

J is TRBJ2-3 and V is TRBV4-1; D might be TRBD1 (5 bases). This CDR3 contains 13 residues. With 8 bases removed from V and 2 bases from J, the gap between germline ends came to 11 bases. Germline V gene data show CDR1 as MGHRA and CDR2 as YSYEKL. The CDR3: CASGRGSTDTQYF. CDR3 nucleotide sequence: TGCGCCAGCGGAAGGGGTTCCACAGATACGCAGTATTTT.

This clonotype came up a few times. The chain links TRBV5-4 to TRBJ1-6, with 7 bases identical to TRBD1. CDR3 length: 14 residues. V lost 3 bases and J lost 4; bases outside the gene matches: 1. Germline CDR1 reads SGHNT; CDR2 reads YYREEE (reference sequence). CDR3: CASSSGQYNSPLHF. The CDR3 nucleotides read TGTGCCAGCAGCTCGGGACAGTATAATTCACCCCTCCACTTT. The whole variable domain, remainder taken from reference TRBV5-4 and TRBJ1-6, is ETGVTQSPTHLIKTRGQQVTLRCSSQSGHNTVSWYQQALGQGPQFIFQYYREEENGRGNFPPRFSGLQFPNYSSELNVNALELDDSALYLCASSSGQYNSPLHFGNGTRLTVT.

This chain joins TRBV29-1 and TRBJ2-7; D possibly corresponds to TRBD1 (6 bases). V lost 1 base, J lost 1 base, and 14 bases lay in between. Per the germline V gene, CDR1 is SQVTM and CDR2 is ANQGSEA. The CDR3 totals 15 residues. CDR3 bases: TGCAGCGTTGAAGTGGACAGCCGAAGTTCCTACGAGCAGTACTTC. Translated: CSVEVDSRSSYEQYF.

This chain joins TRBV19 and TRBJ1-2; D not certain. The CDR3 length is 12 residues. The germline CDR1 and CDR2 sequences are LNHDA and SQIVND (reference sequence). Trimming shortened V by 0 bases and J by 8 bases, and 7 bases separated the two germline ends. CDR3 sequence: CASSIDQAGYTF. The DNA of the CDR3 is TGTGCCAGTAGTATAGACCAGGCCGGCTACACCTTC.

The CDR3 protein is CASSSPGQGYNEQFF. CDR3 DNA sequence: TGTGCCAGCAGCTCACCGGGACAGGGATACAATGAGCAGTTCTTC. The chain is built from TRBV7-8 and TRBJ2-1, with 9 positions matching TRBD1. In germline, CDR1 is SGHVS, CDR2 FQNEAQ. This CDR3 spans 15 amino acids. Trimming at V came to 4 bases and at J to 4 bases, leaving 5 bases not matched to a gene.

The chain combines TRBV13 with TRBJ2-7; 7 nucleotides line up with TRBD2. Germline CDR1 is PRHDT and CDR2 is FYEKMQ (reference sequence). V was clipped by 5 bases and J by 4 bases; unmatched bases: 8. The CDR3 is 14 residues long. For the CDR3, the DNA is TGTGCCAGCAGCGGGAGCGGGAACTATTACGAGCAGTACTTC. It codes for CASSGSGNYYEQYF.

The genes are TRBV20-1 and TRBJ2-5; 9 bases align to TRBD1. After removal of 0 bases from V and 0 bases from J, the junction contained 8 bases not matched to a gene. This CDR3 contains 17 residues. The germline CDR1 and CDR2 sequences are DFQATT and SNEGSKA (reference sequence). CDR3: CSARDYLGTGYQETQYF. The CDR3 coding sequence is TGCAGTGCTAGAGATTACCTAGGGACAGGGTACCAAGAGACCCAGTACTTC.

This clonotype has a single count. The rearrangement uses TRBV12-3 or TRBV12-4 and TRBJ2-1; TRBD1 matches at 7 bases. V trimming: 5 bases; J trimming: 1 base; junction bases outside the gene matches: 5. The CDR3 extends over 15 amino acids. The CDR3 region is CASSPEGASYNEQFF. The CDR3 nucleotides read TGTGCCAGCAGTCCTGAGGGGGCGTCCTACAATGAGCAGTTCTTC.

The V call is TRBV4-1, the J call TRBJ1-6; 9 positions agree with TRBD1. The CDR3 sequence is 16 residues long. J gave up 9 bases and V 0 bases, and 6 bases lay outside the gene matches. The germline V gene encodes CDR1 MGHRA and CDR2 YSYEKL. CDR3 region: CASSQDEGQGTSPLHF. The CDR3 DNA follows: TGCGCCAGCAGCCAAGATGAGGGACAGGGAACTTCACCCCTCCACTTT.

This clonotype was recorded once. The rearrangement links TRBV9 to TRBJ2-7; the D gene could be TRBD1 or TRBD2 (5 bases each). This CDR3 has 15 residues. Germline loops: CDR1 SGDLS, CDR2 YYNGEE. Between the trimmed V and J ends, which lost 0 bases and 3 bases, there was a span of 13 bases. The DNA for the CDR3 is TGTGCCAGCAGCGTAGAAGGCAGGGACCACTACGAGCAGTACTTC. It is translated as CASSVEGRDHYEQYF.

The count of this clonotype is one. V is TRBV4-1 and J is TRBJ1-5, with TRBD1 identical over 7 bases. There are 16 residues in the CDR3. With V trimmed by 5 bases and J by 4 bases, 11 bases remained unmatched. Germline V gene lookup returns CDR1 MGHRA and CDR2 YSYEKL. DNA for the CDR3: TGCGCCAGCAGCACCCTGACAGGGCCAGGTAATCAGCCCCAGCATTTT. Amino acids: CASSTLTGPGNQPQHF.

V gene TRBV25-1 combines with J gene TRBJ2-4; D not resolved. CDR1 is MGHDK and CDR2 is SYGVNS in the germline V gene. Between the trimmed V and J ends, which lost 7 bases and 2 bases, there was a span of 6 bases. This CDR3 contains 12 residues. The CDR3 DNA is TGTGCCAGCACCGGCTCCAAAAACATTCAGTACTTC. Translating gives CASTGSKNIQYF.

Only one count was recorded for this clonotype. This rearrangement joins TRBV7-9 to TRBJ2-1; the D is unclear. CDR1 and CDR2 from the germline V gene are SEHNR and FQNEAQ (reference sequence). The CDR3 loop spans 11 amino acids. Trimming cost V 8 bases and J 8 bases, with 10 bases left between them. CDR3 sequence (DNA): TGTGCCAGCTTTGGGCAGTATGAGCAGTTCTTC. It translates to CASFGQYEQFF. The full variable domain, with the rest looked up from reference TRBV7-9 and TRBJ2-1, is DTGVSQNPRHKITKRGQNVTFRCDPISEHNRLYWYRQTLGQGPEFLTYFQNEAQLEKSRLLSDRFSAERPKGSFSTLEIQRTEQGDSAMYLCASFGQYEQFFGPGTRLTVL.

The chain combines TRBV5-6 with TRBJ2-1; no clear D. This CDR3 region has 12 residues. CDR1 is SGHDT and CDR2 is YYEEEE in the germline V gene. The V end was cut by 0 bases, the J end by 6 bases, with 4 bases between. CDR3 sequence reads: CASSLALNEQFF. Written as DNA, the CDR3 is TGTGCCAGCAGCTTGGCCCTCAATGAGCAGTTCTTC. Filled out from reference TRBV5-6 and TRBJ2-1, the complete variable domain reads DAGVTQSPTHLIKTRGQQVTLRCSPKSGHDTVSWYQQALGQGPQFIFQYYEEEERQRGNFPDRFSGHQFPNYSSELNVNALLLGDSALYLCASSLALNEQFFGPGTRLTVL.

The genes are TRBV29-1 and TRBJ2-6; no reliable D call. V lost 6 bases and J 0 bases, leaving 6 bases between the germline ends. The CDR3 is 13 amino acids. Germline V CDR1 and CDR2: SQVTM, ANQGSEA. The CDR3 DNA reads as TGCAGCGTCCCAGACTCTGGGGCCAACGTCCTGACTTTC. Translating it yields CSVPDSGANVLTF.

The chain couples TRBV14 to TRBJ2-7, with TRBD1 matching 7 bases. Per the germline V gene, CDR1 is SGHDN and CDR2 is FVKESK. With V trimmed by 1 base and J by 6 bases, 3 bases remained unmatched. The CDR3 totals 13 residues. In DNA, the CDR3 is TGTGCCAGCAGCCAAGTTACAGGGGTCGAGCAGTACTTC. Translation gives CASSQVTGVEQYF.

The chain has TRBV2 and TRBJ1-2; TRBD1 aligns across 9 bases. Germline V gene sequence: CDR1 SNHLY, CDR2 FYNNEI. The CDR3 sequence is 13 residues long. V lost 8 bases and J lost 7; bases outside the gene matches: 8. CDR3: CASVGTGQRGYTF. CDR3 DNA sequence: TGTGCCAGCGTTGGGACAGGGCAACGTGGCTACACCTTC.

The chain links TRBV6-2 or TRBV6-3 to TRBJ2-2, with 9 bases aligning to TRBD1. Per germline, CDR1 MNHEY and CDR2 SVGEGT. The CDR3 is 14 residues long. The V gene end was trimmed by 6 bases and the J gene end by 7 bases; junction bases not matched to a gene: 6. In nucleotides, the CDR3 is TGTGCCAGCAGCCGGGACAGGGATTTCGGGGAGCTGTTTTTT. It is translated as CASSRDRDFGELFF.

This chain uses TRBV6-1 with TRBJ2-1; 12 bases align to TRBD2. The CDR3 runs to 14 residues. Germline V gene sequence: CDR1 MNHNS, CDR2 SASEGT. The V segment lost 11 bases and the J segment 5 bases; nucleotides outside the gene matches: 7. Here the CDR3 DNA reads TGTGCCTCCGGACTAGCGGGGAGTAACAATGAGCAGTTCTTC. This gives the protein CASGLAGSNNEQFF.